A single sample is the source of the 7 T cell receptor beta chains below, sequenced in a study of response to subunit inactivated influenza vaccine (dated by TCRdb to the late 2010s). Library prep was done by RT-PCR. Sequencing took place on an Illumina HiSeq 2500. In TCRdb, the public reads were trimmed at Q25 with fastp and aligned with MiXCR, with productive beta chains retained. Each entry merges the rows of one CDR3 protein and shows their most common DNA and genes. The sample profile shows about 650,000 distinct CDR3 sequences; 13% to 15% of them were found once. The top ten constitute less than 9% of the sample. Source: PBMCs from blood, taken about 14 days before vaccination. The receptors come from a man aged 50-60 years who received an inactivated influenza vaccine. Donor details come from another sample of the same person, matched by shared clones.

The chain employs TRBV6-2 or TRBV6-3 and TRBJ2-2; tentatively, D is TRBD2 (5 bases). The germline V gene has CDR1 MNHEY and CDR2 SVGEGT. V was cut by 8 bases and J by 7 bases, with 14 bases left in between. CDR3 length: 13 amino acids. In DNA, the CDR3 is TGTGCCAGCGGGAGAGGGAGTGGCGGGGAGCTGTTTTTT. Translation gives CASGRGSGGELFF.

This clonotype was seen a few times. V and J are TRBV6-5 and TRBJ1-4, with a possible D match to TRBD1 (6 bases). Germline loops: CDR1 MNHEY, CDR2 SVGAGI. Trimming removed 2 bases from V and 7 bases from J, with 11 bases in between. CDR3 length: 14 residues. Here the CDR3 reads CASSYQNRAEKLFF. CDR3 DNA: TGTGCCAGCAGTTACCAAAACAGGGCTGAAAAACTGTTTTTT.

The sample holds many counts of this clonotype. The genes are TRBV16 and TRBJ1-5; D remains unclear. V lost 4 bases and J lost 6, with 16 bases in between. The CDR3 contains 15 residues. CDR1 is KGHSY and CDR2 is FQNENV in the germline V gene. This chain's CDR3 is CASSREWGAGQPQHF. CDR3 sequence (DNA): TGTGCCAGCAGCCGGGAATGGGGTGCGGGTCAGCCCCAGCATTTT.

This clonotype was detected many times. The chain joins TRBV29-1 to TRBJ1-1, with 9 bases that match TRBD1. Unmatched junction bases numbered 6, after V lost 3 bases and J lost 7 bases. The CDR3 contains 13 residues. Germline values: CDR1 SQVTM, CDR2 ANQGSEA. The CDR3 DNA reads TGCAGCGTTGAGACAGGGGGTGTAAATGAAGCTTTCTTT. Its protein is CSVETGGVNEAFF.

The V call is TRBV18, the J call TRBJ2-2; D not certain. The CDR3 runs 16 residues. CDR1 KGHSH and CDR2 LQKENI come from the germline V gene. Trimming cost V 0 bases and J 2 bases, with 10 bases left between them. The CDR3 here is CASSPPTTYNTGELFF. In DNA, the CDR3 is TGTGCCAGCTCACCACCGACCACTTACAACACCGGGGAGCTGTTTTTT.

The genes are TRBV6-5 and TRBJ2-7, with 7 bases identical to TRBD1. The CDR3 has 14 amino acids. The junction had 3 bases not matched to a gene; V was cut back by 2 bases and J by 2 bases. Germline V gene sequence: CDR1 MNHEY, CDR2 SVGAGI. The CDR3 DNA reads TGTGCCAGCAGTTACGCCGGGACAGCCTACGAGCAGTACTTC. It codes for CASSYAGTAYEQYF.

There are a few counts of this clonotype. The chain links TRBV24-1 to TRBJ2-1; D unclear. CDR1 and CDR2 from the germline V gene are KGHDR and SFDVKD. The CDR3 is 15 residues long. Trimming pared 0 bases from V and 5 bases from J, leaving 10 bases between. Here the CDR3 DNA reads TGTGCCACCAGTGATTTGCGTTCTGGAGACAATGAGCAGTTCTTC. It translates to CATSDLRSGDNEQFF.